This is a list of T cell receptor beta chains from one sample in a study of CD8 T cells in Susac syndrome. Each CDR3 protein gets one entry after TCRdb re-called the immunoSEQ multiplex PCR reads with MiXCR. This sample has around 130,000 distinct CDR3 sequences, with 94% found just once. Sequenced input: CD4+ T cells from PBMCs. These receptors came from a human donor in good health. Each CDR3 is given with its conserved first and last residue. The D gene is left open where the match is weak. Not all rows give a size; the values are once, few, many and, for expanded clones, a class.

size,D,V,J,DNA,CDR3
.,.,TRBV2,TRBJ2-5,TGTGCCAGCAGTGAAAATTCGTATAGGTCAGAGACCCAGTACTTC,CASSENSYRSETQYF
.,.,TRBV6-6,TRBJ1-5,TGTGCCAGCACCATGAGGGGTACGAATCAGCCCCAGCATTTT,CASTMRGTNQPQHF
.,TRBD1,TRBV18,TRBJ2-7,TGTGCCAGCTCACCGGGCGGACAGGGATTCTACGAGCAGTACTTC,CASSPGGQGFYEQYF
.,.,TRBV7-8,TRBJ2-2,TGTGCCAGCAGCTTAGGACGGGGCCGAGCCGGGGAGCTGTTTTTT,CASSLGRGRAGELFF
.,TRBD2,TRBV24-1,TRBJ2-5,TGTGCCACCAGTGATCCGCGGGGACTAGCGGGAGGTTGGGAGACCCAGTACTTC,CATSDPRGLAGGWETQYF
.,.,TRBV5-1,TRBJ2-1,TGCGCCAGCAGCTTGGAGGTGGGCTTGCCCGATGAGCAGTTCTTC,CASSLEVGLPDEQFF
.,.,TRBV24-1,TRBJ2-7,TGTGCCACCAGTGCCAGGGACGGAACGAACTCCTACGAGCAGTACTTC,CATSARDGTNSYEQYF
once,.,TRBV11-2,TRBJ2-5,TGTGCCAGCAGCACATTTACTAGCCGCCAAGAGACCCAGTACTTC,CASSTFTSRQETQYF
.,.,TRBV18,TRBJ2-2,TGTGCCACTACCGAATCGAACACCGGGGAGCTGTTTTTT,CATTESNTGELFF
.,.,TRBV9,TRBJ1-4,TGTGCCAGCAGCCCTAACCCTCGGGGTAATGAAAAACTGTTTTTT,CASSPNPRGNEKLFF
once,.,TRBV30,TRBJ1-6,TGTGCCTGGAGTGCTATTGATTCACCCCTCCACTTT,CAWSAIDSPLHF
once,.,TRBV10-2,TRBJ2-1,TGCGCCAGCAGTGAATCGCATCGTGGTGAGCAGTTCTTC,CASSESHRGEQFF
few,.,TRBV3-1,TRBJ2-7,TGTGCCAGCAGCCAGGGAAGAGAGCAGTACTTC,CASSQGREQYF
.,TRBD1,TRBV7-2,TRBJ1-4,TGTGCCAGCAGCCAGGGACAGATTAATGAAAAACTGTTTTTT,CASSQGQINEKLFF
once,TRBD2,TRBV6-2/TRBV6-3,TRBJ2-1,TGTGCCAGCAGACTGGGGACTAGCGTCAATGAGCAGTTCTTC,CASRLGTSVNEQFF
.,.,TRBV28,TRBJ1-2,TGTGCCAGCAGTTTCCTCCGGGTCTATGGCTACACCTTC,CASSFLRVYGYTF